A single sample is the source of the 29 T cell receptor beta chains below, sequenced in a study of radiotherapy plus CTLA-4 blockade in lung cancer. Produced via immunoSEQ multiplex PCR; TCRdb's table is partial and in-frame only. This table has about 98,000 clones, approximately 85% appearing once. Sequences were derived from peripheral blood, sampled from a patient treated with radiotherapy plus ipilimumab. All receptors derive from a human donor with non-small cell lung cancer who had a partial response to radiotherapy plus ipilimumab.

V and J are TRBV28 and TRBJ1-2, with D perhaps TRBD1 (6 bases). CDR1 MDHEN and CDR2 SYDVKM come from the germline V gene. V was pared by 6 bases and J by 8 bases, with 19 bases between. The CDR3 totals 14 residues. CDR3 sequence reads: CASSLGQTRSGYTF. The CDR3 DNA reads TGTGCCAGCAGCCTAGGACAGACGCGGAGCGGCTACACCTTC.

This clone was seen only once. The CDR3 DNA reads as TGTGCCAGCAGTCCCGGGACAGGGGGAGAAAAACTGTTTTTT. This encodes CASSPGTGGEKLFF. The chain is built from TRBV2 and TRBJ1-4, with TRBD1 identical over 11 bases. J was trimmed by 8 bases and V by 5 bases; bases with no gene match: 4. Germline-derived CDR1 and CDR2 are SNHLY and FYNNEI. The CDR3 totals 14 residues.

This chain connects TRBV6-6 to TRBJ1-4; TRBD1 might be the D (5 bases). Trimming took 4 bases from V and 0 from J, leaving 9 bases between them. The germline V gene has CDR1 MNHNY and CDR2 SVGAGI (reference sequence). This CDR3 has 15 residues. CDR3 nucleotides: TGTGCCAGCAGTTTAGACAGTGCAACTAATGAAAAACTGTTTTTT. Its translation: CASSLDSATNEKLFF.

This clone has only one observation. CDR3 residues: CASSLQGEGTEAFF. In DNA, the CDR3 is TGTGCCAGCAGTTTACAGGGGGAAGGGACTGAAGCTTTCTTT. The V and J genes are TRBV6-1 and TRBJ1-1; TRBD1 matches at 8 bases. Germline lookup yields CDR1 MNHNS and CDR2 SASEGT. J lost 5 bases, V lost 5 bases, and 7 bases had no gene match. The CDR3 extends over 14 amino acids.

V gene TRBV5-1 combines with J gene TRBJ2-1; 7 bases agree with TRBD2. This CDR3 region has 13 residues. Trimming took 6 bases from V and 8 from J; bases not matched to a gene: 8. Germline V CDR1 and CDR2: SGHRS, YFSETQ. CDR3 DNA: TGCGCCAGCAATCGCGGGGGTTCGGATGAGCAGTTCTTC. Its protein is CASNRGGSDEQFF.

V and J are TRBV27 and TRBJ2-3, with 7 bases that match TRBD2. V gave up 2 bases and J gave up 2 bases; unmatched junction bases: 4. CDR1 and CDR2 (germline): MNHEY, SMNVEV (reference sequence). This CDR3 has 15 residues. CDR3: CASSLRDYSTDTQYF. DNA for the CDR3: TGTGCCAGCAGTTTACGGGACTACTCCACAGATACGCAGTATTTT.

The CDR3 here is CASSGGGPQHF. The CDR3 nucleotides are TGTGCCAGCAGTGGGGGGGGGCCCCAGCATTTT. This chain joins TRBV28 and TRBJ1-5, with a possible D match to TRBD1 (5 bases). This CDR3 spans 11 amino acids. Germline V gene lookup returns CDR1 MDHEN and CDR2 SYDVKM. The V end was cut by 5 bases, the J end by 9 bases, with 8 bases between.

This clone has a single count. The V and J genes are TRBV9 and TRBJ2-3; 15 nucleotides align to TRBD2. Germline V gene sequence: CDR1 SGDLS, CDR2 YYNGEE. The CDR3 extends over 16 amino acids. V lost 3 bases and J lost 6; bases outside the gene matches: 5. The CDR3 region is CASSDPGLAGGDTQYF. CDR3 nucleotides: TGTGCCAGCAGCGATCCCGGACTAGCGGGAGGGGATACGCAGTATTTT.

This sequence joins TRBV21-1 and TRBJ2-3; the D call of TRBD1 is as the table states it, not checked on the DNA. TRBV21-1 is marked as a pseudogene. CDR3 length: 16 amino acids. CDR3 sequence (DNA): TGTGCCAGCAGCGAAAGGGGGGGACAGGGCACAGATACGCAGTATTTT. Its protein is CASSERGGQGTDTQYF.

The chain has TRBV6-5 and TRBJ1-6; TRBD1 matches 11 bases. The V gene end was trimmed by 8 bases and the J gene end by 9 bases; junction bases not matched to a gene: 3. The CDR3 totals 13 residues. From germline, CDR1 is MNHEY and CDR2 SVGAGI. The CDR3 DNA reads TGTGCCAGCGGGGGACAGGGGGGTTCACCCCTCCACTTT. As protein: CASGGQGGSPLHF.

This clone was observed a single time. The rearrangement uses TRBV10-1 and TRBJ2-7, with 7 positions matching TRBD1. Germline-derived CDR1 and CDR2 are WNHNN and SYGVQD (reference sequence). The length of the CDR3 is 13 residues. V was clipped by 8 bases and J by 2 bases; unmatched bases: 6. The CDR3 loop reads CASVYRGAYEQYF. CDR3 DNA sequence: TGCGCCAGCGTCTACAGGGGCGCCTACGAGCAGTACTTC.

The rearrangement joins TRBV20-1 to TRBJ2-7; D is undetermined. This CDR3 region has 11 residues. Looked up from germline, CDR1 is DFQATT and CDR2 is SNEGSKA (reference sequence). Trimming stripped 6 bases from V and 4 bases from J, with 10 bases between. The CDR3 is CSAQELYEQYF. The DNA for the CDR3 is TGCAGTGCCCAAGAACTATACGAGCAGTACTTC.

The chain recombines TRBV7-3 with TRBJ2-6; 7 bases line up with TRBD1. The trim removed 6 bases at V and 4 bases at J, leaving 6 bases unmatched. The CDR3 totals 15 residues. Germline lookup yields CDR1 SGHTA and CDR2 FQGTGA. DNA of the CDR3: TGTGCCAGCAGTAGACAGGGCGCCGGGGCCAACGTCCTGACTTTC. Amino acid sequence: CASSRQGAGANVLTF.

The chain combines TRBV5-3 with TRBJ2-2, with D tentatively TRBD2 (6 bases). TRBV5-3 is given ORF status, its function remaining uncertain. This CDR3 spans 14 amino acids. Trimming left V 5 bases short and J 6 bases short, with 14 bases between. CDR3 in DNA: TGTGCCAGAAGGGGGGGTATTGCGGCCGGGGAGCTGTTTTTT. It yields the protein CARRGGIAAGELFF.

The rearrangement links TRBV9 to TRBJ2-4, with 7 bases aligning to TRBD2. The length of the CDR3 is 15 residues. Trimming took 0 bases from V and 5 from J; bases not matched to a gene: 5. The germline CDR1 and CDR2 sequences are SGDLS and YYNGEE. The CDR3 nucleotides read TGTGCCAGCAGCGTAGCTGGCGGGAGAGAAAACATTCAGTACTTC. Translation: CASSVAGGRENIQYF.

The chain is built from TRBV28 and TRBJ2-7, with TRBD2 identical over 9 bases. Trimming at V came to 6 bases and at J to 4 bases, leaving 7 bases not matched to a gene. The CDR3 totals 14 residues. Germline V lookup: CDR1 MDHEN, CDR2 SYDVKM. CDR3 nucleotides: TGTGCCAGCAGAAGGGGACTAGCCTGGTACGAGCAGTACTTC. It is translated as CASRRGLAWYEQYF. The variable domain in full, with the rest retrieved from reference TRBV28 and TRBJ2-7, is DVKVTQSSRYLVKRTGEKVFLECVQDMDHENMFWYRQDPGLGLRLIYFSYDVKMKEKGDIPEGYSVSREKKERFSLILESASTNQTSMYLCASRRGLAWYEQYFGPGTRLTVT.

The CDR3 nucleotides are TGTGCCTGGACACCGGGACTAGCGGGAATCGGCGAGCAGTACTTC. It translates to CAWTPGLAGIGEQYF. J is TRBJ2-7 and V is TRBV30; TRBD2 agrees at 13 bases. V lost 4 bases and J lost 6; bases outside the gene matches: 9. This CDR3 has 15 residues. CDR1 and CDR2 (germline): GTSNPN, SVGIG (reference sequence). The whole variable domain, remainder taken from reference TRBV30 and TRBJ2-7, is SQTIHQWPATLVQPVGSPLSLECTVEGTSNPNLYWYRQAAGRGLQLLFYSVGIGQISSEVPQNLSASRPQDRQFILSSKKLLLSDSGFYLCAWTPGLAGIGEQYFGPGTRLTVT.

The chain's CDR3 is CAWSVRQGFPEAFF. The CDR3 nucleotides read TGTGCCTGGAGTGTAAGACAGGGTTTCCCTGAAGCTTTCTTT. The rearrangement links TRBV30 to TRBJ1-1, with 7 bases that match TRBD1. Germline V lookup: CDR1 GTSNPN, CDR2 SVGIG (reference sequence). This CDR3 region has 14 residues. The trim removed 0 bases at V and 6 bases at J, leaving 7 bases unmatched.

As to this clone: The junction does not match germline at one end; this may be a read error. Distinct nucleotide sequences in the sample also encode this CDR3. The rearrangement links TRBV11-2 to TRBJ2-5, with TRBD2 matching 15 bases. CDR1 SGHAT and CDR2 FQNNGV come from the germline V gene. There are 16 residues in the CDR3. The CDR3 DNA is TGCGCCAGCAGCTTGGAGGGACTAGCGGGAGGAGAGACCCAGTACTTC. Protein: CASSLEGLAGGETQYF.

This clone was counted a single time. The chain couples TRBV7-3 to TRBJ2-3, with TRBD2 matching 10 bases. V shed 4 bases, J shed 3 bases, and the junction held 4 bases outside the gene matches. Germline V gene lookup returns CDR1 SGHTA and CDR2 FQGTGA. This CDR3 is 15 amino acids long. CDR3 in amino acids: CASSSASGRTDTQYF. CDR3 in DNA: TGTGCCAGCAGCTCCGCTAGCGGGAGAACAGATACGCAGTATTTT.

The chain joins TRBV2 to TRBJ2-5; TRBD2 matches at 14 bases. The trim removed 7 bases at V and 4 bases at J, leaving 8 bases unmatched. The CDR3 runs 16 residues. Germline V gene sequence: CDR1 SNHLY, CDR2 FYNNEI. For the CDR3, the DNA is TGTGCCAGCACGGGACTAGCGGGAGTAAGGGCAGAGACCCAGTACTTC. It encodes CASTGLAGVRAETQYF.

The chain uses TRBV30 and TRBJ1-5; TRBD1 matches 8 bases. From germline, CDR1 is GTSNPN and CDR2 SVGIG (reference sequence). The junction had 8 bases not matched to a gene; V was cut back by 3 bases and J by 7 bases. The CDR3 length is 14 residues. The CDR3 DNA sequence: TGTGCCTGGAGAAGGACAGGGTGGAACCAGCCCCAGCATTTT. Its protein product is CAWRRTGWNQPQHF.

The chain's CDR3 is CASNVRRGEQFF. CDR3 DNA: TGTGCCAGCAACGTACGGCGGGGTGAGCAGTTCTTC. V gene TRBV2 combines with J gene TRBJ2-1; D may be TRBD2 (6 bases). V gave up 7 bases and J gave up 9 bases, with 13 bases separating them. Germline assignment: CDR1 SNHLY and CDR2 FYNNEI. CDR3 length: 12 amino acids.

This chain joins TRBV14 and TRBJ2-2, with TRBD2 matching over 8 bases. CDR1 SGHDN and CDR2 FVKESK come from the germline V gene. V gave up 4 bases and J gave up 7 bases; unmatched junction bases: 20. This CDR3 comprises 19 residues. The CDR3 DNA reads TGTGCCAGCAGCCCATATACCTGGCCCGAAGCGGGAGTAAACGGGGAGCTGTTTTTT. This codes for CASSPYTWPEAGVNGELFF.

The rearrangement uses TRBV9 and TRBJ2-1; TRBD1 matches 11 bases. The V and J ends lost 2 bases and 7 bases, in that order; junction bases with no gene match: 5. This CDR3 has 15 amino acids. CDR1 and CDR2 from the germline V gene are SGDLS and YYNGEE. CDR3 coding DNA: TGTGCCAGCAGCGTCCGGACAGGGGGCGAGAATGAGCAGTTCTTC. Protein product: CASSVRTGGENEQFF.

This clone was seen a few times. The chain couples TRBV28 to TRBJ2-3; 10 nucleotides agree with TRBD1. The CDR3 totals 15 residues. The V gene end was trimmed by 4 bases and the J gene end by 1 base; junction bases not matched to a gene: 2. Germline CDR1 MDHEN, CDR2 SYDVKM. The CDR3 spells CASSSGTGGTDTQYF. The DNA for the CDR3 is TGTGCCAGCAGTTCCGGGACAGGGGGCACAGATACGCAGTATTTT.

This rearrangement joins TRBV13 to TRBJ1-1; D call uncertain. Germline-derived CDR1 and CDR2 are PRHDT and FYEKMQ (reference sequence). The CDR3 spans 14 residues. Trimming cost V 5 bases and J 2 bases, with 12 bases left between them. The CDR3 is CASSPLARNTEAFF. The CDR3 DNA reads as TGTGCCAGCAGCCCCCTTGCCAGAAACACTGAAGCTTTCTTT. Supplemented by reference TRBV13 and TRBJ1-1, the full variable domain reads AAGVIQSPRHLIKEKRETATLKCYPIPRHDTVYWYQQGPGQDPQFLISFYEKMQSDKGSIPDRFSAQQFSDYHSELNMSSLELGDSALYFCASSPLARNTEAFFGQGTRLTVV.

The rearrangement uses TRBV11-2 and TRBJ1-1, with TRBD1 matching 7 bases. The CDR3 covers 17 residues. Losses at the gene ends were 2 bases for V and 3 bases for J; bases not matched to a gene: 12. The V gene's germline CDR1 is SGHAT and CDR2 FQNNGV. Written as DNA, the CDR3 is TGTGCCAGCAGCTTAAACAGGGGCTGGGGAGGTGACACTGAAGCTTTCTTT. Protein: CASSLNRGWGGDTEAFF. Drawing the rest from reference TRBV11-2 and TRBJ1-1, the complete variable domain is EAGVAQSPRYKIIEKRQSVAFWCNPISGHATLYWYQQILGQGPKLLIQFQNNGVVDDSQLPKDRFSAERLKGVDSTLKIQPAKLEDSAVYLCASSLNRGWGGDTEAFFGQGTRLTVV.

This rearrangement joins TRBV6-5 to TRBJ1-3; the match to TRBD1 covers 8 bases. The CDR3 extends over 14 amino acids. Germline loops: CDR1 MNHEY, CDR2 SVGAGI. The junction had 4 bases not matched to a gene; V was cut back by 6 bases and J by 3 bases. CDR3 region: CASRSGGLGNTIYF. In DNA form, the CDR3 reads TGTGCCAGCAGATCAGGGGGCCTTGGAAACACCATATATTTT.